This TCR beta chain was found in a study of blood T cell repertoires in COVID-19. Here immunoSEQ multiplex PCR was the method, and the copy in TCRdb shows in-frame clones only, minus some. The table shows roughly 360,000 clones, with approximately 87% occurring only once. This CDR3 region has 16 residues. Deletions cut 2 bases from V and 1 base from J, with 14 bases between. Germline V gene lookup returns CDR1 LGHNA and CDR2 YNFKEQ. The genes are TRBV4-2 and TRBJ1-2; TRBD1 is a possible D gene (5 bases). The TCR originated in a man aged 30 to 45 who had recovered from COVID-19. Sequences were obtained from PBMCs or T cells enriched from blood (not recorded which). The CDR3 region has the DNA TGTGCCAGCAGCCAATTTGCTTCGGGGGATAACTATGGCTACACCTTC. Its translation: CASSQFASGDNYGYTF.